A selection of T cell receptor beta chains follows, all from one sample in a study of spatial heterogeneity in lung cancer. TCRdb reprocessed the 5' RACE reads with MiXCR, giving one entry per CDR3 protein. The table lists 7,300 or so distinct CDR3 sequences, 8% to 10% of them singletons. The material was lung tumor tissue, obtained at surgery. The receptors here all came from a male donor with early-stage non-small cell lung cancer. Both conserved end residues are part of each CDR3. A D gene is named only where the DNA matches it firmly. The size of a clone is reported for some rows only, either as once, few or many, or as a class for expanded clones.

TRBJ2-1 | - | few | TRBV7-3 | CASSAGPTYNEQFF | TGTGCCAGCAGCGCGGGACCTACCTACAATGAGCAGTTCTTC
TRBJ2-3 | - | few | TRBV7-2 | CASSFPGQPQYF | TGTGCCAGCAGCTTTCCGGGACAACCGCAGTATTTT
TRBJ1-1 | TRBD1 | many | TRBV5-4 | CASSFDRAGLNTEAFF | TGTGCCAGCAGCTTCGACAGGGCGGGATTGAACACTGAAGCTTTCTTT
TRBJ2-2 | - | medium-sized | TRBV5-1 | CASRRFENTGELFF | TGCGCCAGCCGGAGGTTCGAGAACACCGGGGAGCTGTTTTTT
TRBJ2-7 | - | few | TRBV27 | CASSWALAGVNEQYF | TGTGCCAGCAGCTGGGCGTTGGCAGGAGTCAACGAGCAGTACTTC
TRBJ1-4 | - | medium-sized | TRBV11-2 | CASSLPLEEKLFF | TGTGCCAGCAGCTTGCCTTTAGAAGAAAAACTGTTTTTT
TRBJ2-2 | TRBD2 | medium-sized | TRBV6-2/TRBV6-3 | CASTPLLRLAGHTGELFF | TGTGCCAGCACCCCACTTCTTCGACTAGCGGGTCACACCGGGGAGCTGTTTTTT
TRBJ2-3 | TRBD2 | - | TRBV5-1 | CASSLGGGSADTQYF | TGCGCCAGCAGCTTGGGGGGCGGGAGCGCAGATACGCAGTATTTT
TRBJ2-2 | - | medium-sized | TRBV12-3/TRBV12-4 | CASSQVGARTGELFF | TGTGCCAGCAGCCAGGTGGGGGCGCGGACCGGGGAGCTGTTTTTT
TRBJ1-1 | - | - | TRBV20-1 | CSAGPLNTEAFF | TGCAGTGCCGGACCGTTGAACACTGAAGCTTTCTTT
TRBJ1-6 | - | many | TRBV20-1 | CSARDRSSSSYNSPLHF | TGCAGTGCTAGAGATCGATCGAGTTCCAGCTATAATTCACCCCTCCACTTT
TRBJ1-2 | - | medium-sized | TRBV13 | CASSFFSGTNYGYTF | TGTGCCAGCAGCTTTTTCTCAGGCACAAACTATGGCTACACCTTC
TRBJ1-5 | - | many | TRBV29-1 | CSVDPGGNQPQHF | TGCAGCGTTGACCCCGGTGGCAATCAGCCCCAGCATTTT
TRBJ1-1 | TRBD1 | medium-sized | TRBV7-9 | CASSHLRDRSFF | TGTGCCAGCAGCCACCTCCGGGACAGGAGTTTCTTT
TRBJ1-2 | - | many | TRBV6-1 | CASSRADYGYTF | TGTGCCAGCTCCAGGGCAGACTATGGCTACACCTTC
TRBJ2-3 | TRBD1 | - | TRBV20-1 | CSAPGTGKTDTQYF | TGCAGTGCCCCCGGGACAGGAAAAACAGATACGCAGTATTTT
TRBJ1-5 | - | medium-sized | TRBV6-5 | CASSSSRTNSNQPQHF | TGTGCCAGCAGTTCCTCCCGGACAAATAGCAATCAGCCCCAGCATTTT
TRBJ1-4 | TRBD1 | many | TRBV2 | CASSARQGLGEKLFF | TGTGCCAGCAGTGCGAGACAGGGCTTGGGGGAAAAACTGTTTTTT
TRBJ2-5 | TRBD2 | many | TRBV10-2 | CASSELAGWQETQYF | TGCGCCAGCAGTGAGCTAGCGGGTTGGCAAGAGACCCAGTACTTC
TRBJ1-5 | TRBD1 | medium-sized | TRBV5-1 | CASSWGTGAGQPQHF | TGCGCCAGCAGCTGGGGGACAGGGGCAGGCCAGCCCCAGCATTTT
TRBJ2-1 | - | medium-sized | TRBV5-1 | CASSSKTGTAGSYFENEQFF | TGCGCCAGCAGCTCAAAAACCGGGACAGCGGGTTCGTATTTTGAGAATGAGCAGTTCTTC
TRBJ2-3 | TRBD2 | many | TRBV28 | CASSLAGAVDTQYF | TGTGCCAGCAGCCTAGCGGGAGCTGTGGATACGCAGTATTTT
TRBJ1-2 | TRBD1 | many | TRBV3-1 | CASSRRPDRGFATLWGYTF | TGTGCCAGCAGCCGAAGACCGGACAGGGGTTTTGCCACGCTCTGGGGTTACACCTTC
TRBJ2-3 | - | few | TRBV27 | CASSFTGSTDTQYF | TGTGCCAGCAGTTTTACCGGCTCCACAGATACGCAGTATTTT
TRBJ1-2 | TRBD1 | many | TRBV29-1 | CSVGQGTYDYTF | TGCAGCGTGGGACAGGGAACTTATGACTACACCTTC
TRBJ2-5 | TRBD2 | few | TRBV27 | CASSLSGGETQYF | TGTGCCAGCAGTTTATCGGGGGGGGAGACCCAGTACTTC
TRBJ2-7 | - | - | TRBV20-1 | CSAQTGGATYEQYF | TGCAGTGCACAAACGGGGGGCGCAACCTACGAGCAGTACTTC
TRBJ2-1 | TRBD2 | many | TRBV11-2 | CASSPVVIAGYNEQFF | TGTGCCAGCAGCCCGGTCGTGATAGCGGGATACAATGAGCAGTTCTTC
TRBJ2-7 | - | few | TRBV7-9 | CASSLVGGSSYEQYF | TGTGCCAGCAGCTTAGTGGGGGGAAGCTCCTACGAGCAGTACTTC
TRBJ2-7 | TRBD2 | medium-sized | TRBV20-1 | CSASTGGAFREQYF | TGCAGTGCTAGCACCGGGGGGGCTTTTCGCGAGCAGTACTTC
TRBJ2-2 | - | - | TRBV11-2 | CASSFLATGELFF | TGTGCCAGCAGCTTTCTGGCCACCGGGGAGCTGTTTTTT
TRBJ2-1 | TRBD1 | - | TRBV25-1 | CASSELAGGYNEQFF | TGTGCCAGCAGTGAATTGGCAGGGGGCTACAATGAGCAGTTCTTC
TRBJ1-2 | TRBD1 | - | TRBV27 | CASSPTGRVGYTF | TGTGCCAGCAGTCCGACAGGGAGAGTTGGCTACACCTTC
TRBJ2-3 | - | few | TRBV29-1 | CSATLALDTQYF | TGCAGCGCGACTCTAGCCCTAGATACGCAGTATTTT
TRBJ2-5 | - | many | TRBV29-1 | CSVDRPEETQYF | TGCAGCGTTGATAGACCCGAAGAGACCCAGTACTTC
TRBJ1-5 | TRBD1 | medium-sized | TRBV6-6 | CASSYSSGQGASQPQHF | TGTGCCAGCAGTTACTCTTCGGGACAGGGGGCCAGTCAGCCCCAGCATTTT
TRBJ1-1 | - | many | TRBV19 | CASSIYLDGTEAFF | TGTGCCAGTAGTATCTACCTCGATGGCACTGAAGCTTTCTTT
TRBJ1-5 | - | few | TRBV10-1 | CASSESVTGPQHF | TGCGCCAGCAGTGAGTCCGTGACAGGGCCCCAGCATTTT
TRBJ2-7 | - | - | TRBV28 | CASGLTAGSYEQYF | TGTGCCAGCGGGCTCACAGCGGGCTCCTACGAGCAGTACTTC
TRBJ2-1 | TRBD2 | medium-sized | TRBV6-2/TRBV6-3 | CASSPQRGDYNEQFF | TGTGCCAGCAGCCCCCAGCGGGGGGACTACAATGAGCAGTTCTTC
TRBJ2-3 | - | medium-sized | TRBV14 | CASSQDIRQGITDTQYF | TGTGCCAGCAGCCAAGACATCCGGCAGGGTATAACAGATACGCAGTATTTT
TRBJ2-5 | TRBD2 | medium-sized | TRBV2 | CASFAGGETQYF | TGTGCCAGCTTTGCGGGAGGAGAGACCCAGTACTTC
TRBJ2-1 | - | medium-sized | TRBV20-1 | CSAGPSRDYNEQFF | TGCAGTGCTGGGCCCTCGCGGGACTACAATGAGCAGTTCTTC
TRBJ2-3 | TRBD2 | many | TRBV7-2 | CASCLAGGTGDTQYF | TGTGCCAGCTGCCTAGCGGGGGGGACGGGAGATACGCAGTATTTT
TRBJ1-6 | - | few | TRBV6-5 | CASSSQVLTPLHF | TGTGCCAGCAGTAGTCAAGTTCTTACACCCCTCCACTTT
TRBJ2-1 | TRBD2 | many | TRBV20-1 | CSAQLAGVGGEQFF | TGCAGTGCCCAACTAGCGGGAGTGGGTGGGGAGCAGTTCTTC
TRBJ2-1 | - | medium-sized | TRBV24-1 | CATGTGTRDEQFF | TGTGCCACCGGGACCGGGACAAGAGATGAGCAGTTCTTC
TRBJ1-1 | - | medium-sized | TRBV30 | CAWSVPGKGTEAFF | TGTGCCTGGAGTGTACCCGGAAAGGGTACTGAAGCTTTCTTT
TRBJ2-2 | - | medium-sized | TRBV30 | CAWHWQGTTGELFF | TGTGCCTGGCATTGGCAGGGGACCACCGGGGAGCTGTTTTTT
TRBJ1-5 | TRBD1 | many | TRBV20-1 | CSARAGTGGNQPQHF | TGCAGTGCTAGAGCCGGGACAGGGGGAAATCAGCCCCAGCATTTT
TRBJ1-2 | TRBD1 | many | TRBV6-6 | CASIPTGTAIRELIF | TGTGCCAGCATCCCCACCGGGACAGCTATTAGGGAACTTATCTTC
TRBJ1-1 | - | medium-sized | TRBV28 | CASSTWRTGNTEAFF | TGTGCCAGCAGCACCTGGCGGACGGGGAACACTGAAGCTTTCTTT
TRBJ1-1 | - | - | TRBV12-3/TRBV12-4 | CASSLKDEAFF | TGTGCCAGCAGTTTAAAGGATGAAGCTTTCTTT